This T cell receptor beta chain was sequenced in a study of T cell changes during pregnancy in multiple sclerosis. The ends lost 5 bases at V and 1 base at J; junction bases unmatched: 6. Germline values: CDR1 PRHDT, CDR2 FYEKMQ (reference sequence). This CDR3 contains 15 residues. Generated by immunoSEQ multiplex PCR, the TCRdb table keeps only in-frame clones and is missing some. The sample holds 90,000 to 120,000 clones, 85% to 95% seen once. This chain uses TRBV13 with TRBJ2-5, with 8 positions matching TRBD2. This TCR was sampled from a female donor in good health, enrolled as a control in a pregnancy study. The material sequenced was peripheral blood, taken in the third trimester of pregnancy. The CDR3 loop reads CASSRAGGFQETQYF. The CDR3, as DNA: TGTGCCAGCAGCCGGGCGGGGGGCTTCCAAGAGACCCAGTACTTC.